This TCR beta chain emerged from a study of CD8 T cells in Susac syndrome. Sequencing targeted TCR beta in blood CD8+ and CD4+ T cells. As controls, healthy donors matched for age and sex were used. This CDR3 comprises 16 residues. V was pared by 0 bases and J by 2 bases, with 7 bases of the junction left unmatched. Findings of the study overall: The study's TCR sequencing and HLA analysis covered a relatively small number of individuals, and the study acknowledged this.

Random hexamers were used to reverse transcribe an amount of roughly 0.5 to 1 ug RNA. TCRdb re-derived calls from the immunoSEQ multiplex PCR reads in MiXCR, one entry per CDR3 protein. The sample has some 120,000 distinct CDR3 sequences, 80% to 95% seen once. A note on this clonotype: What it recognizes is unknown.

This sequence joins TRBV12-3 or TRBV12-4 and TRBJ2-7; the match to TRBD1 covers 7 bases. The sample consisted of CD4+ T cells from PBMCs. This TCR came from a human donor in good health. CDR3 sequence: CASSLASQDRPYEQYF. The CDR3 coding sequence is TGTGCCAGCAGTTTAGCGAGTCAGGACAGGCCCTACGAGCAGTACTTC.